This TCR beta chain appears in the sequencing data of a study of prognosis after radiotherapy for stage I lung cancer. The germline V and J ends were trimmed by 7 bases and 2 bases, with 18 bases remaining between them. The CDR3 covers 16 residues. The germline V gene encodes CDR1 LGHDT and CDR2 YNNKEL (reference sequence). This clonotype was counted at least ten times. From genomic DNA, two-round multiplex PCR was used to amplify TCR beta CDR3. Primers specific to each TRBV and TRBJ gene were used in first-round PCR. TCRdb used MiXCR to reprocess the multiplex PCR reads, holding one entry per CDR3 protein. The repertoire holds around 30,000 distinct CDR3 sequences, with about 29% as singletons.

The V call is TRBV3-1, the J call TRBJ2-1, with D perhaps matching TRBD2 (6 bases). This sequence originates from a donor of 50 years or more with non-small cell lung cancer. Specimen: PBMCs, collected before or after stereotactic body radiation therapy (not recorded which). The CDR3 DNA sequence: TGTGCCAGCAAACGGAGTGGAGGGAGGACCTACAATGAGCAGTTCTTC. It translates to CASKRSGGRTYNEQFF.